This T cell receptor beta chain emerged from a study of cytomegalovirus exposure and HLA in healthy donors. General study points: Associated with HLA alleles at 0.05 false discovery rate in a later analysis were 15,000 to 20,000 TCR beta sequences. Reportedly, cytomegalovirus status was diagnosed with high sensitivity and specificity.

Of note for this clone: The antigen is not known.

The CDR3 is 14 amino acids. V lost 7 bases and J lost 2, with 14 bases in between. Germline assignment: CDR1 MDHEN and CDR2 SYDVKM. Vbeta (60) and Jbeta (13) primers were used in the PCR. This table comes from immunoSEQ multiplex PCR, and its TCRdb copy is limited to in-frame clones, with some not included. The sample consists of about 140,000 clones, around 86% of them appearing once. Sequencing was done on a sample of PBMCs. The rearrangement links TRBV28 to TRBJ1-1, with a weak D call TRBD1 (6 bases). The TCR was taken from a female donor in good health and CMV-seronegative. The CDR3 here is CASMGKDRNTEAFF. The CDR3 coding sequence is TGTGCCAGCATGGGGAAGGACAGAAACACTGAAGCTTTCTTT.